These T cell receptor beta chains were read from a single sample in a study of control samples from healthy donors and cancer patients. Sequencing was performed with immunoSEQ multiplex PCR; in TCRdb, only in-frame clones are kept and a portion is missing. Found here are 90,000 or so clones, roughly nine tenths of them singletons; the top ten hold roughly 14%. The sequenced sample consisted of blood. The source of these receptors is an older woman in good health. Each CDR3 is given with its conserved first and last residue. A D gene is named only where the DNA matches it firmly. Size values are once, few and many counts, or a class for expanded clones, and some rows have none.

>TRBV5-1|TRBJ2-2|NA|NA
CASRKIGDTGELFF
TGCGCCAGCAGAAAAATAGGAGACACCGGGGAGCTGTTTTTT
>TRBV27|TRBJ1-5|TRBD1|NA
CASSLGTGNNQPQHF
TGTGCCAGCAGTCTCGGGACAGGTAATAATCAGCCCCAGCATTTT
>TRBV23-1|TRBJ2-7|NA|NA
CASSRLDCEQYF
TGCGCCAGCAGTCGCCTCGACTGCGAGCAGTACTTC
>TRBV7-9|TRBJ1-4|NA|NA
CASSLGQSPNEKLFF
TGTGCCAGCAGTTTAGGACAATCTCCCAATGAAAAACTGTTTTTT
>TRBV28|TRBJ1-5|TRBD1|NA
CASSLSQGAGQPQHF
TGTGCCAGCAGTTTATCACAGGGGGCAGGTCAGCCCCAGCATTTT
>TRBV20-1|TRBJ2-1|NA|NA
CSAPLSYEQFF
TGCAGTGCTCCTCTCTCTTATGAGCAGTTCTTC
>TRBV30|TRBJ1-3|TRBD1|NA
CAWSISGGGNTIYF
TGTGCCTGGAGTATTTCAGGGGGTGGAAACACCATATATTTT
>TRBV30|TRBJ1-1|NA|NA
CAWSHTSMNTEAFF
TGTGCCTGGAGCCACACCTCAATGAACACTGAAGCTTTCTTT
>TRBV19|TRBJ1-5|NA|once
CASSFVGSNQPQHF
TGTGCCAGTAGTTTTGTAGGGAGCAATCAGCCCCAGCATTTT
>TRBV5-5|TRBJ2-7|NA|NA
CASSPPGFREQYF
TGTGCCAGCAGCCCCCCCGGCTTCCGCGAGCAGTACTTC
>TRBV14|TRBJ1-3|NA|NA
CASSQVEGTWDTIYF
TGTGCCAGCAGCCAAGTAGAAGGAACTTGGGACACCATATATTTT
>TRBV3-1/TRBV3-2|TRBJ2-1|NA|NA
CASRLSLGGGNEQFF
TGTGCCAGCCGGCTTAGCTTGGGGGGCGGCAATGAGCAGTTCTTC
>TRBV3-1/TRBV3-2|TRBJ2-7|NA|NA
CASSQGSPPSYEQYF
TGTGCCAGCAGCCAAGGGTCCCCCCCCTCCTACGAGCAGTACTTC
>TRBV19|TRBJ1-2|NA|NA
CASTLGEPYGYTF
TGTGCCAGTACCCTTGGGGAGCCCTATGGCTACACCTTC
>TRBV7-9|TRBJ1-5|NA|few
CASSRWDSNQPQHF
TGTGCCAGCAGCCGGTGGGATAGCAATCAGCCCCAGCATTTT
>TRBV20-1|TRBJ1-1|TRBD1|NA
CSASFVQGGEAFF
TGCAGTGCTAGTTTCGTCCAGGGGGGCGAAGCTTTCTTT
>TRBV10-2|TRBJ1-5|NA|NA
CASSESGGLSEPQHF
TGCGCCAGCAGTGAAAGTGGGGGGTTATCGGAGCCCCAGCATTTT
>TRBV5-1|TRBJ1-2|NA|NA
CASSLEGQNYGYTF
TGCGCCAGCAGCTTGGAAGGCCAAAACTATGGCTACACCTTC
>TRBV7-3|TRBJ1-6|NA|NA
CASSLQGNSPLHF
TGTGCCAGCAGCTTACAGGGGAATTCACCCCTCCACTTT
>TRBV15|TRBJ1-1|NA|once
CATSRDLGGVEAFF
TGTGCCACCAGCAGAGATCTGGGAGGGGTCGAAGCTTTCTTT
>TRBV6-5|TRBJ1-2|NA|NA
CASSPQGLRDYGYTF
TGTGCCAGCAGTCCACAGGGCCTCCGGGACTATGGCTACACCTTC
>TRBV14|TRBJ2-1|NA|NA
CASSQDWGTRAGNEQFF
TGTGCCAGCAGCCAAGACTGGGGAACTAGGGCCGGGAATGAGCAGTTCTTC
>TRBV12-3/TRBV12-4|TRBJ1-6|TRBD1|NA
CASSDPPGQRFF
TGTGCCAGCAGTGATCCACCGGGACAGCGTTTCTTT
>TRBV5-1|TRBJ2-2|NA|NA
CASSLGGAGELFF
TGCGCCAGCAGCTTGGGGGGGGCCGGGGAGCTGTTTTTT
>TRBV6-6|TRBJ2-3|NA|NA
CASSYPSKDTQYF
TGTGCCAGCAGTTACCCCTCTAAGGACACGCAGTATTTT
>TRBV6-5|TRBJ2-5|NA|NA
CASKSGDNSQETQYF
TGTGCCAGCAAGAGCGGAGACAACTCACAAGAGACCCAGTACTTC
>TRBV5-6|TRBJ2-5|NA|NA
CASSSNRIGGQETQYF
TGTGCCAGCAGCTCCAACAGGATAGGGGGCCAAGAGACCCAGTACTTC
>TRBV15|TRBJ1-1|NA|NA
CATSRGYSSTEAFF
TGTGCCACCAGCAGGGGCTACAGTAGTACTGAAGCTTTCTTT
>TRBV5-8|TRBJ1-3|NA|NA
CASSVQVPGNTIYF
TGTGCCAGCAGCGTACAGGTACCTGGAAACACCATATATTTT
>TRBV4-2|TRBJ1-1|NA|few
CASSQDGPTVGTEAFF
TGTGCCAGCAGCCAAGATGGGCCTACAGTGGGCACTGAAGCTTTCTTT
>TRBV7-2|TRBJ1-2|TRBD1|once
CASRPTGGFAGGYTF
TGTGCCAGCAGGCCTACAGGGGGCTTCGCTGGTGGCTACACCTTC
>TRBV3-1/TRBV3-2|TRBJ2-3|TRBD2|NA
CASSLASGNTDTQYF
TGTGCCAGCAGCCTGGCTAGCGGGAACACAGATACGCAGTATTTT
>TRBV7-9|TRBJ2-3|NA|NA
CASSLAQGGRLDTQYF
TGTGCCAGCAGCTTGGCCCAGGGTGGGAGGTTAGATACGCAGTATTTT
>TRBV6-1|TRBJ1-2|NA|few
CASSETGRGYGYTF
TGTGCCAGCAGTGAGACGGGCAGGGGCTATGGCTACACCTTC
>TRBV9|TRBJ1-6|NA|once
CASNSDNSPLHF
TGTGCCAGCAACTCGGATAATTCACCCCTCCACTTT
>TRBV7-9|TRBJ2-7|TRBD2|NA
CASSLEASGTYEQYF
TGTGCCAGCAGCTTAGAGGCTAGCGGGACCTACGAGCAGTACTTC
>TRBV12-5|TRBJ1-1|NA|NA
CASAPDGNTEAFF
TGTGCTAGTGCCCCGGACGGAAACACTGAAGCTTTCTTT
>TRBV5-5|TRBJ1-6|NA|once
CASRRDGGESPLHF
TGTGCCAGCAGGAGGGACGGAGGAGAATCACCCCTCCACTTT
>TRBV19|TRBJ2-1|NA|once
CASSGQGSSYNEQFF
TGTGCCAGTAGTGGTCAGGGCAGCTCCTACAATGAGCAGTTCTTC
>TRBV14|TRBJ1-2|NA|NA
CASSQGTRNYGYTF
TGTGCCAGCAGCCAAGGAACAAGAAACTATGGCTACACCTTC
>TRBV5-6|TRBJ2-7|NA|NA
CASSPGPEGGREQYF
TGTGCCAGCAGCCCGGGACCCGAAGGAGGCCGCGAGCAGTACTTC
>TRBV15|TRBJ1-1|NA|NA
CATSSRGNTEAFF
TGTGCCACCAGCAGCAGGGGGAACACTGAAGCTTTCTTT
>TRBV20-1|TRBJ1-2|NA|once
CSATRDFDTF
TGCAGTGCTACCCGGGACTTCGACACCTTC
>TRBV25-1|TRBJ2-1|NA|NA
CASSSLIQESFF
TGTGCCAGCAGTTCTCTGATCCAAGAGTCGTTCTTC
>TRBV7-9|TRBJ2-7|TRBD1|few
CASSRPDRGSVYEQYF
TGTGCCAGCAGCCGCCCCGACAGGGGGTCTGTTTACGAGCAGTACTTC